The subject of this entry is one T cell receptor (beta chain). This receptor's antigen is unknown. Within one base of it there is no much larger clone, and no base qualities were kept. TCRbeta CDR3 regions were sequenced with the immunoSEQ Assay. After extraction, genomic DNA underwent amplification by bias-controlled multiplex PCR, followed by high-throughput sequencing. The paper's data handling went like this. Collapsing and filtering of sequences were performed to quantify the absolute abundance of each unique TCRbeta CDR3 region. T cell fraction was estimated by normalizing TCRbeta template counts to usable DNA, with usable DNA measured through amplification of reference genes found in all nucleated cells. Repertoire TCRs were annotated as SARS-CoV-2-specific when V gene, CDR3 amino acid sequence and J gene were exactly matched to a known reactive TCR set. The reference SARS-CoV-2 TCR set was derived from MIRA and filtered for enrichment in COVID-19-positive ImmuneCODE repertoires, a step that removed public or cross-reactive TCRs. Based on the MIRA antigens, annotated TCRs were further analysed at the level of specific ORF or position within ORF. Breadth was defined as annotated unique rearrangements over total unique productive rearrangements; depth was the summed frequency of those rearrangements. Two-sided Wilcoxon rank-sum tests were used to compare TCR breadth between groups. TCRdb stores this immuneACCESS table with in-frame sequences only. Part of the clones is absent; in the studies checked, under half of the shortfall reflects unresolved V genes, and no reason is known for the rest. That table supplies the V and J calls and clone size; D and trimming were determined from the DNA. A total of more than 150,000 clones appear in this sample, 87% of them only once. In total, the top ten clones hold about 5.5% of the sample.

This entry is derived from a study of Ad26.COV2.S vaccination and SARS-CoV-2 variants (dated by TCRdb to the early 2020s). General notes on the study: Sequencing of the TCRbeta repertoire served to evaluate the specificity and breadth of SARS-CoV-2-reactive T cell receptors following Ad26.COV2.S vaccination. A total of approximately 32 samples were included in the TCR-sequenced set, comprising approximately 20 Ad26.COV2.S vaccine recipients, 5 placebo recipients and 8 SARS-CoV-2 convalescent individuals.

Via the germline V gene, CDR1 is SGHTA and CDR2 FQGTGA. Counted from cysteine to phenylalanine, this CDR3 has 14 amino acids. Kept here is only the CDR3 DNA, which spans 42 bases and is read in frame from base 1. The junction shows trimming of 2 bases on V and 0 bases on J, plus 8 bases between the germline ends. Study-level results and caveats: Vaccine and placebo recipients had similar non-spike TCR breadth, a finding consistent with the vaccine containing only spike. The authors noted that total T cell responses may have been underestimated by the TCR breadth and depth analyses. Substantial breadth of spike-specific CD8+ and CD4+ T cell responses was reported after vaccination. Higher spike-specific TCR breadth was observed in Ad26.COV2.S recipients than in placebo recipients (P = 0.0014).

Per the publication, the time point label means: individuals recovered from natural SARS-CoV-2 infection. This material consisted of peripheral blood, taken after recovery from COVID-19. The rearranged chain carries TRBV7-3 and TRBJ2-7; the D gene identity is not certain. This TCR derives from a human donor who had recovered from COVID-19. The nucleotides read TGTGCCAGCAGCTTACTACCCAGCTCCTACGAGCAGTACTTC. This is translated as CASSLLPSSYEQYF.